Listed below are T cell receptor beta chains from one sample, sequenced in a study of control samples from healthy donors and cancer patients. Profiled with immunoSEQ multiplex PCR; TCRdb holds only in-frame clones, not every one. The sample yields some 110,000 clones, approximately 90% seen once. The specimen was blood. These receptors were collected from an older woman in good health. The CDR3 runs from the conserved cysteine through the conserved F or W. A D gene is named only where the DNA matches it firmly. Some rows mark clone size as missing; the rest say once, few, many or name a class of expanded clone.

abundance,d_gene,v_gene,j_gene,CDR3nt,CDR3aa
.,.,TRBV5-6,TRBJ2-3,TGTGCCAGCAGCTCCCGAGGAATCGAAGATACGCAGTATTTT,CASSSRGIEDTQYF
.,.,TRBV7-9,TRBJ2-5,TGTGCCAGCAGCCTCGACAGTCACCAAGAGACCCAGTACTTC,CASSLDSHQETQYF
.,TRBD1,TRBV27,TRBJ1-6,TGTGCCAGCAGTCGGACAGGGCCAAATTCACCCCTCCACTTT,CASSRTGPNSPLHF
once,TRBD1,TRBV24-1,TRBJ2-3,TGTGCCACCAGGGGGACAGGGGAGACCGGGGATACGCAGTATTTT,CATRGTGETGDTQYF
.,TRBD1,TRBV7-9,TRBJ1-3,TGTGCCAGCAGCTCAGGGGGCGAGGGCTCTGGAAACACCATATATTTT,CASSSGGEGSGNTIYF
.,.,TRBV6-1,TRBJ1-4,TGTGCCAGCAGTGATCCGGGGAGGCCAGCTAATGAAAAACTGTTTTTT,CASSDPGRPANEKLFF
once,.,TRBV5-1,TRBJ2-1,TGCGCCAGCAGCTTGAATCAGGGGAAGTACAATGAGCAGTTCTTC,CASSLNQGKYNEQFF
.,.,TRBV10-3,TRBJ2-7,TGTGCCATCAGTGAGGGCAGGGACGCCTACGAGCAGTACTTC,CAISEGRDAYEQYF
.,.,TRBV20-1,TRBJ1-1,TGCAGTGCTGGAAGGGATTTGAGGGCTTTCTTT,CSAGRDLRAFF
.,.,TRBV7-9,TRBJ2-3,TGTGCCAGCAGCTTACAGACCACAGATACGCAGTATTTT,CASSLQTTDTQYF
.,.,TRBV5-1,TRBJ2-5,TGCGCCAGCAGCTTGGAGGGACGACAAGAGACCCAGTACTTC,CASSLEGRQETQYF
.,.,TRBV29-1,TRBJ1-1,TGCAGCGTTGTAGCCGTCATCTGGGCAGGGCACACTGAAGCTTTCTTT,CSVVAVIWAGHTEAFF
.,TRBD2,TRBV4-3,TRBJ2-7,TGCGCCAGCAGCCAAGATCTCTATCGGGGGGGCTACGAGCAGTACTTC,CASSQDLYRGGYEQYF
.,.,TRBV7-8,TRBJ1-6,TGTGCCAGCAGCTTACAATTGCTGGATAATTCACCCCTCCACTTT,CASSLQLLDNSPLHF
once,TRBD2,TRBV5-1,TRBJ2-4,TGCGCCAGCCTAGCGGCACCGGGGAGCATTCAGTACTTC,CASLAAPGSIQYF
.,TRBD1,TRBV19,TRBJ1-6,TGTGCCAGTACTGGGACAGGGGTTTCACCCCTCCACTTT,CASTGTGVSPLHF
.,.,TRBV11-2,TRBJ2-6,TGTGCCAGCAGCTTAGGCCCTGGGGCCAACGTCCTGACTTTC,CASSLGPGANVLTF
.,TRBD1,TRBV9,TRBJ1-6,TGTGCCAGCAGCGTAGTCGGGGACAGGGGCGAACCCCTCCACTTT,CASSVVGDRGEPLHF
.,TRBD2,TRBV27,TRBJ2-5,TGTGCCAGCAGTACTATACTAGCGGGGGGGGCTCAGACCCAGTACTTC,CASSTILAGGAQTQYF
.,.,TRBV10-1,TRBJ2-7,TGCGCCAGCAGTGAGTCGCCAGGGGACCCTTCGTACGGGCAGTACTTC,CASSESPGDPSYGQYF
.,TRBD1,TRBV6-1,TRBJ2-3,TGTGCCAGCAGTGAAGCGCCCCCAGGGGGCTATGGAGATACGCAGTATTTT,CASSEAPPGGYGDTQYF
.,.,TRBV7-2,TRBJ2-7,TGTGCCAGCAGTCAGGCGCAGGGCTACGAGCAGTACTTC,CASSQAQGYEQYF
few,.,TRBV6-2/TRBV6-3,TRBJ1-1,TGTGCCAGCACCCCAATGCGGTTCACTGAAGCTTTCTTT,CASTPMRFTEAFF
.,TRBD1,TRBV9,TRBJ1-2,TGTGCCAGCAGCGGGGACAGGGCCTACTATGGCTACACCTTC,CASSGDRAYYGYTF
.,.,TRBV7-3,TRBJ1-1,TGTGCCAGCAGCTTGGGTCTGGGCACTGAAGCTTTCTTT,CASSLGLGTEAFF
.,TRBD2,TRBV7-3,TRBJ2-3,TGTGCCAGCAGCTTGGGTCGGCTAGCGGGCGCAGATACGCAGTATTTT,CASSLGRLAGADTQYF
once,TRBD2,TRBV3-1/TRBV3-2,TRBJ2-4,TGTGCCAGCAGCCAAGGGGGACTAGCTCCCGGAAACATTCAGTACTTC,CASSQGGLAPGNIQYF